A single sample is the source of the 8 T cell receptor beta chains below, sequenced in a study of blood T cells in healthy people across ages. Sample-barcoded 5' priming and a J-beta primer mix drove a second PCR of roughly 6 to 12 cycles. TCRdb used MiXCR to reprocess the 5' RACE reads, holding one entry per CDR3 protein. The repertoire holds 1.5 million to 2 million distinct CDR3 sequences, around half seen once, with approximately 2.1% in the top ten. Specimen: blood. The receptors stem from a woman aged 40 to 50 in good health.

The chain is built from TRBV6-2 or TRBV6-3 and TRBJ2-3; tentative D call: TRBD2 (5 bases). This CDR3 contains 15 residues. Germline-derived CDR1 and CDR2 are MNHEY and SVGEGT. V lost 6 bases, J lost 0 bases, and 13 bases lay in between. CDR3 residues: CASSRRTPSTDTQYF. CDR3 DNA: TGTGCCAGCAGCCGCCGGACTCCTAGCACAGATACGCAGTATTTT.

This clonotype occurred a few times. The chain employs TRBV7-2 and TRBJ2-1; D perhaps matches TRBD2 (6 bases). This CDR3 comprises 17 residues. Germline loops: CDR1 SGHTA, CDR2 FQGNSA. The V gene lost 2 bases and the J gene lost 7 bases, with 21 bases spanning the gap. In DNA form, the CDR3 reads TGTGCCAGCAGCTTATCTCTCGATGGTAGCGGAGCGAATGAGCAGTTCTTC. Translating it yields CASSLSLDGSGANEQFF.

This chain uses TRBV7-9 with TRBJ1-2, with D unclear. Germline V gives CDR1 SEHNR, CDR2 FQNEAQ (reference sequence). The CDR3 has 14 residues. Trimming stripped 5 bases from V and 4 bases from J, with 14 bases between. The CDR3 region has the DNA TGTGCCAGCAGCAAAGCGACGGGAAGCTATGGCTACACCTTC. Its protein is CASSKATGSYGYTF. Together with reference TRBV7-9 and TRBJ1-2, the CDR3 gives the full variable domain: DTGVSQNPRHKITKRGQNVTFRCDPISEHNRLYWYRQTLGQGPEFLTYFQNEAQLEKSRLLSDRFSAERPKGSFSTLEIQRTEQGDSAMYLCASSKATGSYGYTFGSGTRLTVV.

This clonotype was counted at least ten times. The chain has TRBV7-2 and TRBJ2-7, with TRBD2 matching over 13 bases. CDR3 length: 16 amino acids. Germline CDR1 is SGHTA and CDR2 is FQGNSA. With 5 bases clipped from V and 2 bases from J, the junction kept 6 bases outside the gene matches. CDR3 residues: CASSPGLAGAAYEQYF. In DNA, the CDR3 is TGTGCCAGCAGCCCAGGACTAGCGGGGGCAGCCTACGAGCAGTACTTC.

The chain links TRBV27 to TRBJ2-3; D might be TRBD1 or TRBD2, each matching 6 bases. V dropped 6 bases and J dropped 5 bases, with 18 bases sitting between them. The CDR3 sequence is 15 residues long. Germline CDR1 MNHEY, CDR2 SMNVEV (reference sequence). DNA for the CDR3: TGTGCCAGCAGACGGCGGGGCAGGGGCGGAGATACGCAGTATTTT. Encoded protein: CASRRRGRGGDTQYF.

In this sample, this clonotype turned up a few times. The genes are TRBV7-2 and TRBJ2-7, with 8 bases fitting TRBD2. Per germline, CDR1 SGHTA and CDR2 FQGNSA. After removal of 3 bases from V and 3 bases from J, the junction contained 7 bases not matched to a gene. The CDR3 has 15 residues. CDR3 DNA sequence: TGTGCCAGCAGCTTCAACGGGGGGGCCTACTACGAGCAGTACTTC. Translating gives CASSFNGGAYYEQYF.

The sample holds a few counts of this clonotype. CDR3 in amino acids: CASRSAGRLYNEQFF. The DNA for the CDR3 is TGTGCCAGCAGAAGTGCAGGACGGCTCTACAATGAGCAGTTCTTC. V usage is TRBV12-3 or TRBV12-4 and J usage is TRBJ2-1; unclear D gene. CDR3 length: 15 amino acids. Deletions cut 6 bases from V and 3 bases from J, with 15 bases between.

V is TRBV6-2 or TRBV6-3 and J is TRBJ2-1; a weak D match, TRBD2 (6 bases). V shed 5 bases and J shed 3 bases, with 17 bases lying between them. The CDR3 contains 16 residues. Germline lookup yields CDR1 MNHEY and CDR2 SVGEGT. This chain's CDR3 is CASSPPGGMYYNEQFF. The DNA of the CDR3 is TGTGCCAGCAGTCCCCCAGGAGGGATGTACTACAATGAGCAGTTCTTC.